These 23 T cell receptor beta chains were sequenced from one sample in a study of OX40 agonist ivuxolimab in advanced cancers. Data came from immunoSEQ multiplex PCR; TCRdb stores just in-frame clones and leaves some out. The sample lists tens of thousands of clones; approximately 92% were seen once. Sequenced here: CD4+ or CD8+ T cells sorted from blood, sampled in a trial of the OX40 agonist ivuxolimab. These receptors all stem from an adult with an advanced solid tumor such as melanoma, head and neck, liver or kidney cancer.

This rearrangement joins TRBV12-5 to TRBJ2-3; 10 bases are shared with TRBD2. CDR3 size: 17 residues. CDR1 and CDR2 from the germline V gene are LGHNT and FRNRAP. V shed 1 base, J shed 2 bases, and the junction held 6 bases outside the gene matches. The CDR3 DNA reads as TGTGCTAGTGGTTTGGAAAAGCGGGAGGGCCTCACAGATACGCAGTATTTT. Protein product: CASGLEKREGLTDTQYF.

The V and J genes are TRBV2 and TRBJ2-4, with D perhaps TRBD2 (6 bases). The CDR3 consists of 14 residues. Between the trimmed V and J ends, which lost 4 bases and 0 bases, there was a span of 7 bases. The germline gives CDR1 SNHLY, CDR2 FYNNEI. The CDR3: CASSGGEAKNIQYF. DNA for the CDR3: TGTGCCAGCAGTGGGGGGGAAGCCAAAAACATTCAGTACTTC.

The chain is built from TRBV7-9 and TRBJ2-2; D is perhaps TRBD1 (5 bases). Deletions cut 11 bases from V and 1 base from J, with 8 bases between. Germline-derived CDR1 and CDR2 are SEHNR and FQNEAQ (reference sequence). The CDR3 consists of 12 residues. Here the CDR3 DNA reads TGTGCCGGGGCAGGGAACACCGGGGAGCTGTTTTTT. Amino acids: CAGAGNTGELFF.

This chain uses TRBV5-6 with TRBJ1-4, with TRBD1 identical over 10 bases. This CDR3 spans 15 amino acids. The germline CDR1 and CDR2 sequences are SGHDT and YYEEEE. V trimming: 3 bases; J trimming: 10 bases; junction bases outside the gene matches: 9. The CDR3 spells CASSSGDRGGGKLFF. CDR3 in DNA: TGTGCCAGCAGCTCCGGGGACAGGGGAGGAGGAAAACTGTTTTTT.

The chain has TRBV4-3 and TRBJ2-5; D is uncertain. CDR3 size: 14 residues. Germline assignment: CDR1 LGHNA and CDR2 YSLEER. V dropped 4 bases and J dropped 3 bases, with 12 bases sitting between them. In nucleotides, the CDR3 is TGCGCCAGCAGCCCTGGTTGGTCGGAAGAGACCCAGTACTTC. Translated, it gives CASSPGWSEETQYF.

This clone was recorded a few times. V and J are TRBV29-1 and TRBJ2-6, with 7 bases identical to TRBD1. This CDR3 has 15 residues. Germline assignment: CDR1 SQVTM and CDR2 ANQGSEA. The V and J ends lost 6 bases and 5 bases, in that order; junction bases with no gene match: 10. Here the CDR3 DNA reads TGCAGCGTCATAGACAGGGCTGGTAGGGCCAACGTCCTGACTTTC. The encoded protein is CSVIDRAGRANVLTF.

The V and J genes are TRBV5-4 and TRBJ2-3; TRBD1 or TRBD2 may be the D gene (5 bases each). V lost 3 bases, J lost 14 bases, and 13 bases lay in between. Germline V lookup: CDR1 SGHNT, CDR2 YYREEE (reference sequence). The CDR3 loop spans 11 amino acids. The CDR3 nucleotides read TGTGCCAGCAGCTCGGGACGGGAATTGTATTTT. It encodes CASSSGRELYF.

The chain recombines TRBV9 with TRBJ2-2; 10 bases are a match to TRBD2. CDR3 length: 16 residues. Unmatched junction bases numbered 5, after V lost 0 bases and J lost 6 bases. The germline CDR1 and CDR2 sequences are SGDLS and YYNGEE. The CDR3 reads CASSVEASGSPGELFF. Written as DNA, the CDR3 is TGTGCCAGCAGCGTAGAGGCTAGCGGGAGCCCCGGGGAGCTGTTTTTT.

The chain carries TRBV27 and TRBJ1-2, with TRBD1 as a possible D gene (6 bases). Trimming cost V 3 bases and J 3 bases, with 14 bases left between them. From germline, CDR1 is MNHEY and CDR2 SMNVEV (reference sequence). This CDR3 region has 15 residues. The CDR3 region is CASSLSAGDYYGYTF. CDR3 nucleotides: TGTGCCAGCAGTTTGTCTGCAGGGGACTACTATGGCTACACCTTC.

Notes on this clone: Germline is not matched at one junction end, which may reflect a read error. This chain uses TRBV7-7 with TRBJ2-1; D is ambiguous. Germline loops: CDR1 SSHAT, CDR2 FNYEAQ (reference sequence). The CDR3 is made up of 14 amino acids. CDR3: CASSLGPSYNEQFF. The CDR3 nucleotides read TGTGCTAGCAGCTTAGGGCCTTCCTACAATGAGCAGTTCTTC. Drawing the rest from reference TRBV7-7 and TRBJ2-1, the complete variable domain is GAGVSQSPRYKVTKRGQDVTLRCDPISSHATLYWYQQALGQGPEFLTYFNYEAQPDKSGLPSDRFSAERPEGSISTLTIQRTEQRDSAMYRCASSLGPSYNEQFFGPGTRLTVL.

The chain is built from TRBV4-1 and TRBJ2-7, with 8 bases lining up with TRBD2. V was clipped by 4 bases and J by 7 bases; unmatched bases: 18. The CDR3 is 17 amino acids. CDR1 and CDR2 (germline): MGHRA, YSYEKL. The CDR3 protein is CASSLLSGSGGRFEQYF. CDR3 DNA: TGCGCCAGCAGCCTTCTCAGTGGGTCGGGAGGGCGTTTTGAGCAGTACTTC.

The chain has TRBV11-2 and TRBJ2-7; D may be TRBD2 (5 bases). V was trimmed by 3 bases and J by 5 bases, leaving 26 bases between them. Germline loops: CDR1 SGHAT, CDR2 FQNNGV. The CDR3 length is 18 residues. CDR3: CASSFVPPYGVDLHEQYF. The CDR3 coding sequence is TGTGCCAGCAGCTTCGTCCCCCCATACGGGGTTGATCTTCACGAGCAGTACTTC.

V and J are TRBV9 and TRBJ2-5, with 8 bases lining up with TRBD1. V shed 2 bases and J 3 bases; nucleotides not matched to a gene: 3. Germline-derived CDR1 and CDR2 are SGDLS and YYNGEE. This CDR3 has 14 residues. CDR3 residues: CASSVLDREETQYF. CDR3 DNA: TGTGCCAGCAGCGTGCTGGACAGGGAAGAGACCCAGTACTTC.

Of note for this clone: The junction shows a germline mismatch at one end, possibly a read error. The chain joins TRBV7-2 to TRBJ1-2; D is uncertain. The CDR3 covers 15 residues. The germline gives CDR1 SGHTA, CDR2 FQGNSA. CDR3: CASSQVSTKDYGYTF. The DNA of the CDR3 is TGCGCCAGCAGCCAAGTTTCAACGAAGGACTATGGCTACACCTTC.

The rearrangement uses TRBV6-5 and TRBJ1-2; TRBD1 might be the D (5 bases). Per germline, CDR1 MNHEY and CDR2 SVGAGI. The V end lost 7 bases, the J end lost 4 bases, and 19 bases lay between the germline ends. This CDR3 spans 15 amino acids. Here the CDR3 reads CASTFNPGGGYGYTF. The CDR3 DNA reads as TGTGCCAGCACCTTTAACCCGGGGGGAGGCTATGGCTACACCTTC.

The V call is TRBV28, the J call TRBJ2-2; D perhaps matches TRBD2 (5 bases). CDR1 and CDR2 (germline): MDHEN, SYDVKM. This CDR3 has 20 residues. V lost 5 bases, J lost 5 bases, and 30 bases lay in between. The CDR3 nucleotides read TGTGCCAGCAGTCTTGTAAATGCCCTAGGACTCACCTCCCGGACCGGGGAGCTGTTTTTT. Protein product: CASSLVNALGLTSRTGELFF.

This sequence joins TRBV9 and TRBJ2-1; no definite D call. The CDR3 runs 15 residues. The germline V and J ends were trimmed by 1 base and 6 bases, with 14 bases remaining between them. Germline CDR1 is SGDLS and CDR2 is YYNGEE. For the CDR3, the DNA is TGTGCCAGCAGCGTACCAGACCCCGGCCTCAATGAGCAGTTCTTC. Translated, it gives CASSVPDPGLNEQFF. Full variable domain (rest looked up from reference TRBV9 and TRBJ2-1): DSGVTQTPKHLITATGQRVTLRCSPRSGDLSVYWYQQSLDQGLQFLIQYYNGEERAKGNILERFSAQQFPDLHSELNLSSLELGDSALYFCASSVPDPGLNEQFFGPGTRLTVL.

This clone occurred a few times. The CDR3 DNA reads as TGTGCCAGCAGCAAACAACGGGCAACCACTGAAGCTTTCTTT. It encodes CASSKQRATTEAFF. The gene calls are TRBV21-1 and TRBJ1-1. TRBV21-1 constitutes a pseudogene. The CDR3 extends over 14 amino acids.

The chain links TRBV28 to TRBJ1-5; 8 bases line up with TRBD1. The CDR3 length is 16 residues. Germline-derived CDR1 and CDR2 are MDHEN and SYDVKM. V gave up 6 bases and J gave up 1 base; unmatched junction bases: 8. The CDR3 nucleotides read TGTGCCAGCAGCTCGGACAGGGTGGAGAGCAATCAGCCCCAGCATTTT. This translates into CASSSDRVESNQPQHF.

This chain links TRBV6-5 with TRBJ2-5, with D unclear. Looked up from germline, CDR1 is MNHEY and CDR2 is SVGAGI. There are 14 residues in the CDR3. V was trimmed by 5 bases and J by 0 bases, leaving 10 bases between them. The CDR3 DNA follows: TGTGCCAGCAGTACCACGTTGTACCAAGAGACCCAGTACTTC. This gives the protein CASSTTLYQETQYF.

The DNA for the CDR3 is TGTGCCAGTAGTTGGGCGGAAGGGTATACTGAAGCTTTCTTT. Its protein is CASSWAEGYTEAFF. The V gene is TRBV19, the J gene TRBJ1-1, with D uncertain. CDR1 and CDR2 (germline): LNHDA, SQIVND (reference sequence). Trimming removed 5 bases from V and 5 bases from J, with 15 bases in between. This CDR3 is built from 14 residues.

This clone was observed a handful of times. The J gene is TRBJ1-2, the V gene TRBV23-1; TRBD1 matches 9 bases. TRBV23-1 is identified as an open reading frame with a role that is uncertain. The CDR3 totals 17 residues. V shed 6 bases and J 6 bases; nucleotides not matched to a gene: 17. The CDR3 here is CASSHHHSGQGKNGYTF. Here the CDR3 DNA reads TGCGCCAGCAGCCATCACCACTCTGGACAGGGGAAGAATGGCTACACCTTC.

The V and J genes are TRBV27 and TRBJ2-1; D is uncertain. V was cut by 2 bases and J by 9 bases, with 17 bases left in between. Germline V lookup: CDR1 MNHEY, CDR2 SMNVEV (reference sequence). The CDR3 contains 15 residues. The chain's CDR3 is CASSLEVSELAEQFF. DNA of the CDR3: TGTGCCAGCAGTTTAGAAGTGTCGGAGTTGGCTGAGCAGTTCTTC.